Below are 17 T cell receptor beta chains sequenced from a single sample in a study of blood T cell repertoires in COVID-19. Clones were sequenced by immunoSEQ multiplex PCR, and TCRdb holds only the in-frame ones, with some missing. Among 190,000 or so clones listed, approximately 86% were seen once. Sequences were obtained from peripheral blood. These receptor sequences come from a woman aged 80 or older with acute or convalescent COVID-19.

This rearrangement joins TRBV5-4 to TRBJ2-3, with TRBD2 identical over 7 bases. Germline loops: CDR1 SGHNT, CDR2 YYREEE (reference sequence). The CDR3 loop spans 17 amino acids. Losses at the gene ends were 0 bases for V and 7 bases for J; bases not matched to a gene: 14. Here the CDR3 reads CASSLAGREARRYTQYF. The CDR3 DNA follows: TGTGCCAGCAGCTTGGCAGGTCGGGAGGCTCGACGATATACGCAGTATTTT.

V is TRBV3-1 (or the pseudogene TRBV3-2) and J is TRBJ1-6; no clear D gene. The CDR3 runs 15 residues. V dropped 1 base and J dropped 9 bases, with 13 bases sitting between them. The germline gives CDR1 LGHDT, CDR2 YNNKEL (reference sequence). CDR3 DNA: TGTGCCAGCAGCCAAGGGACTGCTGTCGGTTCACCCCTCCACTTT. Protein sequence: CASSQGTAVGSPLHF.

The rearrangement links TRBV5-1 to TRBJ1-5; D is unclear. Trimming took 5 bases from V and 7 from J, leaving 16 bases between them. CDR1 SGHRS and CDR2 YFSETQ come from the germline V gene. This CDR3 is 14 amino acids long. Written as DNA, the CDR3 is TGCGCCAGCAGTGAGGGCCGACCAGGACAGCCCCAGCATTTT. Its translation: CASSEGRPGQPQHF.

The chain carries TRBV6-5 and TRBJ2-2; 7 nucleotides line up with TRBD1. The length of the CDR3 is 13 residues. After removal of 5 bases from V and 4 bases from J, the junction contained 1 base not matched to a gene. Germline V gene sequence: CDR1 MNHEY, CDR2 SVGAGI. This CDR3 reads CASSRQGTGELFF. The CDR3 DNA sequence: TGTGCCAGCAGTCGACAGGGCACCGGGGAGCTGTTTTTT.

The V and J genes are TRBV13 and TRBJ2-1, with 9 bases lining up with TRBD2. Per germline, CDR1 PRHDT and CDR2 FYEKMQ (reference sequence). The V gene end was trimmed by 5 bases and the J gene end by 4 bases; junction bases not matched to a gene: 6. This CDR3 has 15 residues. In nucleotides, the CDR3 is TGTGCCAGCAGCCCAAGCGGGGGGTCGTACAATGAGCAGTTCTTC. It translates to CASSPSGGSYNEQFF.

V is TRBV6-5 and J is TRBJ1-1; TRBD1 might be the D (5 bases). CDR3 length: 13 amino acids. Germline CDR1 is MNHEY and CDR2 is SVGAGI. The ends were cut back, 0 bases at V and 11 bases at J, with 13 bases in the middle. The DNA of the CDR3 is TGTGCCAGCAGTTACTCAGGCAGGGATGGTGCTTTCTTT. Amino acids: CASSYSGRDGAFF.

This chain links TRBV2 with TRBJ2-6; a weak D match, TRBD1 (5 bases). Germline assignment: CDR1 SNHLY and CDR2 FYNNEI. The V end was cut by 1 base, the J end by 3 bases, with 10 bases between. The CDR3 contains 16 residues. In DNA form, the CDR3 reads TGTGCCAGCAGTGAAGGGGGCAGGGTTGGGGCCAACGTCCTGACTTTC. Protein: CASSEGGRVGANVLTF.

The chain links TRBV7-2 to TRBJ2-5; 8 bases line up with TRBD1. Germline assignment: CDR1 SGHTA and CDR2 FQGNSA. The CDR3 sequence is 15 residues long. V gave up 3 bases and J gave up 1 base; unmatched junction bases: 4. The CDR3 reads CASSFGTGRQETQYF. CDR3 sequence (DNA): TGTGCCAGCAGCTTTGGGACAGGCCGCCAAGAGACCCAGTACTTC.

This chain connects TRBV6-2 or TRBV6-3 to TRBJ2-1, with D hard to call. Trimming took off 5 bases at V and 10 bases at J, with 15 bases between the two ends. Germline V lookup: CDR1 MNHEY, CDR2 SVGEGT. The CDR3 totals 13 residues. The CDR3 spells CASSTPVRREQFF. DNA of the CDR3: TGTGCCAGCAGTACTCCGGTCCGCCGAGAGCAGTTCTTC.

J is TRBJ2-7 and V is TRBV7-9, with TRBD1 matching over 10 bases. The V and J ends lost 0 bases and 4 bases, in that order; junction bases with no gene match: 0. CDR3 length: 14 residues. Germline lookup yields CDR1 SEHNR and CDR2 FQNEAQ (reference sequence). In DNA form, the CDR3 reads TGTGCCAGCAGCTTAGCGGGACAGGGGTACGAGCAGTACTTC. Its translation: CASSLAGQGYEQYF.

The chain carries TRBV29-1 and TRBJ1-2; D is possibly TRBD1 (6 bases). Germline V CDR1 and CDR2: SQVTM, ANQGSEA. V lost 0 bases to trimming and J lost 5 bases, with 13 bases between them. This CDR3 is built from 14 residues. The DNA for the CDR3 is TGCAGCGTTGAAGATGAAAGAACAGGGTATGGCTACACCTTC. Translated, it gives CSVEDERTGYGYTF.

This clone was seen a few times. This chain uses TRBV11-2 with TRBJ2-2, with 8 bases fitting TRBD1. Germline CDR1 reads SGHAT; CDR2 reads FQNNGV. V gave up 4 bases and J gave up 13 bases; unmatched junction bases: 8. CDR3 length: 13 residues. DNA for the CDR3: TGTGCCAGCAGCTCCCTTCAGGGGGCTCGGCTGTTTTTT. This sequence encodes CASSSLQGARLFF.

This chain joins TRBV28 and TRBJ2-7, with D uncertain. The ends were cut back, 3 bases at V and 5 bases at J, with 8 bases in the middle. The CDR3 totals 12 residues. Germline CDR1 and CDR2: MDHEN and SYDVKM. The CDR3 DNA is TGTGCCAGCAGTTTGGGCACCGACGAGCAGTACTTC. This codes for CASSLGTDEQYF.

The chain is built from TRBV5-4 and TRBJ1-1, with 7 bases fitting TRBD1. V shed 1 base, J shed 4 bases, and the junction held 4 bases outside the gene matches. Germline CDR1 reads SGHNT; CDR2 reads YYREEE (reference sequence). The CDR3 consists of 14 residues. CDR3 in amino acids: CASSLRGQRTEAFF. DNA of the CDR3: TGTGCCAGCAGCTTGAGGGGGCAGCGCACTGAAGCTTTCTTT.

The rearrangement joins TRBV15 to TRBJ1-2; D ambiguous. There are 14 residues in the CDR3. V was clipped by 0 bases and J by 7 bases, with 12 bases between them. The germline gives CDR1 LNHNV, CDR2 YYDKDF (reference sequence). The DNA of the CDR3 is TGTGCCACCAGCAGAGATAAAGTGAATAGTGGCTACACCTTC. Its translation: CATSRDKVNSGYTF.

The V call is TRBV20-1, the J call TRBJ2-3, with 8 bases matching TRBD2. The CDR3 covers 18 residues. Germline V CDR1 and CDR2: DFQATT, SNEGSKA (reference sequence). V trimming: 3 bases; J trimming: 2 bases; junction bases outside the gene matches: 16. The CDR3 DNA sequence: TGCAGTGCTAGTGGTCGGGGGGGCCCGGCCCTGTCCACAGATACGCAGTATTTT. It yields the protein CSASGRGGPALSTDTQYF.

V gene TRBV18 combines with J gene TRBJ1-1; D gene unclear. The V gene lost 6 bases and the J gene lost 7 bases, with 12 bases spanning the gap. CDR3 length: 12 amino acids. Germline lookup yields CDR1 KGHSH and CDR2 LQKENI. As DNA, the CDR3 is TGTGCCAGCTCGCCAGGTGTCGGTGAAGCTTTCTTT. This gives the protein CASSPGVGEAFF.